This entry lists 25 T cell receptor beta chains sequenced from one sample in a study of CD8 T cells in Susac syndrome. RNA amounts of about 0.5 to 1 ug underwent reverse transcription with random hexamers. MiXCR, run by TCRdb on the immunoSEQ multiplex PCR reads, gives a single entry per CDR3 protein. The data contain more than 75,000 distinct CDR3 sequences, over 85% of them singletons. Sequencing was carried out using CD8+ T cells from PBMCs. The origin of the receptors is a human donor in good health.

V usage is TRBV12-3 or TRBV12-4 and J usage is TRBJ1-2; D not certain. CDR3 size: 14 residues. V lost 5 bases and J lost 1, with 11 bases in between. This CDR3 is CASSPYSLNYGYTF. As DNA, the CDR3 is TGTGCCAGCAGTCCCTACAGCCTTAACTATGGCTACACCTTC.

The genes are TRBV6-5 and TRBJ2-2, with D tentatively TRBD1 or TRBD2 (5 bases each). Germline V gene data show CDR1 as MNHEY and CDR2 as SVGAGI. The CDR3 runs to 15 residues. Trimming stripped 5 bases from V and 1 base from J, with 11 bases between. The CDR3 DNA reads as TGTGCCAGCAGTCCCGGGACGAAGAACACCGGGGAGCTGTTTTTT. The encoded protein is CASSPGTKNTGELFF.

This rearrangement joins TRBV10-3 to TRBJ1-2, with 7 bases lining up with TRBD1. Germline trimming cut 0 bases from V and 6 bases from J; bases unmatched to any gene: 13. The CDR3 sequence is 17 residues long. Germline-derived CDR1 and CDR2 are ENHRY and SYGVKD. The CDR3 DNA reads as TGTGCCATCAGTGAGTCCCAAACGACAGGGTCTTTCCATGGCTACACCTTC. It encodes CAISESQTTGSFHGYTF.

The rearrangement joins TRBV7-9 to TRBJ2-1, with 7 nucleotides matching TRBD1. The CDR3 loop spans 14 amino acids. Germline trimming cut 5 bases from V and 6 bases from J; bases unmatched to any gene: 7. Germline lookup yields CDR1 SEHNR and CDR2 FQNEAQ (reference sequence). Here the CDR3 DNA reads TGTGCCAGCAGCCGGACAGGCTACGGCAATGAGCAGTTCTTC. This codes for CASSRTGYGNEQFF.

The V and J genes are TRBV7-6 and TRBJ2-2; D remains unclear. Germline loops: CDR1 SGHVS, CDR2 FNYEAQ. V lost 5 bases to trimming and J lost 5 bases, with 18 bases between them. This CDR3 is 16 amino acids long. The DNA for the CDR3 is TGTGCCAGCAGCCCTACGCCGGGTCAAACAACCGGGGAGCTGTTTTTT. Its protein is CASSPTPGQTTGELFF.

The CDR3 sequence is CASSLDIHGYTF. The CDR3 DNA is TGTGCCAGCAGCCTTGACATTCATGGCTACACCTTC. The J gene is TRBJ1-2, the V gene TRBV7-9, with unresolved D. In germline, CDR1 is SEHNR, CDR2 FQNEAQ (reference sequence). This CDR3 has 12 amino acids. The germline V and J ends were trimmed by 5 bases and 6 bases, with 10 bases remaining between them.

CDR3 coding DNA: TGTGCCTGGAGCAATAATCCGACGGGCCACGAGCAGTACTTC. It translates to CAWSNNPTGHEQYF. The genes are TRBV30 and TRBJ2-7; D is ambiguous. The CDR3 is 14 amino acids. V lost 3 bases and J 5 bases, leaving 17 bases between the germline ends. The germline V gene encodes CDR1 GTSNPN and CDR2 SVGIG (reference sequence).

V gene TRBV5-4 combines with J gene TRBJ2-2; perhaps TRBD2 as D (5 bases). The V gene lost 5 bases and the J gene lost 7 bases, with 9 bases spanning the gap. This CDR3 comprises 12 residues. The germline CDR1 and CDR2 sequences are SGHNT and YYREEE (reference sequence). The CDR3 spells CASRGDSGELFF. DNA for the CDR3: TGTGCCAGCAGGGGAGATAGCGGGGAGCTGTTTTTT.

The chain uses TRBV24-1 and TRBJ2-1; D gene uncertain. In germline, CDR1 is KGHDR, CDR2 SFDVKD. The CDR3 has 13 amino acids. Trimming left V 0 bases short and J 9 bases short, with 8 bases between. CDR3 coding DNA: TGTGCCACCAGTGATTTGTACAGTAGTGAGCAGTTCTTC. It codes for CATSDLYSSEQFF.

This sequence joins TRBV2 and TRBJ2-7; the match to TRBD1 covers 7 bases. After removal of 4 bases from V and 3 bases from J, the junction contained 3 bases not matched to a gene. The CDR3 is made up of 13 amino acids. Per the germline V gene, CDR1 is SNHLY and CDR2 is FYNNEI. The CDR3 reads CASSGDRDYEQYF. The DNA for the CDR3 is TGTGCCAGCAGTGGGGACAGAGACTACGAGCAGTACTTC.

This sequence joins TRBV13 and TRBJ1-1, with 8 nucleotides matching TRBD1. Germline CDR1 reads PRHDT; CDR2 reads FYEKMQ (reference sequence). Germline trimming cut 0 bases from V and 10 bases from J; bases unmatched to any gene: 7. The CDR3 loop spans 14 amino acids. The DNA of the CDR3 is TGTGCCAGCAGCTTAGGCAAGGGGACAGGCACAGCTTTCTTT. It yields the protein CASSLGKGTGTAFF.

The chain couples TRBV30 to TRBJ1-1, with D maybe TRBD1 (5 bases). Trimming pared 3 bases from V and 1 base from J, leaving 9 bases between. Germline CDR1 GTSNPN, CDR2 SVGIG (reference sequence). The CDR3 spans 13 residues. The CDR3 loop reads CAWSRGRNTEAFF. The CDR3 DNA follows: TGTGCCTGGAGCCGGGGGAGGAACACTGAAGCTTTCTTT. The full variable domain, its missing parts supplied by reference TRBV30 and TRBJ1-1, is SQTIHQWPATLVQPVGSPLSLECTVEGTSNPNLYWYRQAAGRGLQLLFYSVGIGQISSEVPQNLSASRPQDRQFILSSKKLLLSDSGFYLCAWSRGRNTEAFFGQGTRLTVV.

This clonotype was counted a few times. V gene TRBV9 combines with J gene TRBJ1-6; D is uncertain. The CDR3 length is 14 residues. Trimming left V 3 bases short and J 0 bases short, with 4 bases between. Per germline, CDR1 SGDLS and CDR2 YYNGEE. CDR3 loop: CASSESSYNSPLHF. The CDR3 DNA follows: TGTGCCAGCAGCGAGTCCTCCTATAATTCACCCCTCCACTTT.

The rearrangement joins TRBV13 to TRBJ2-5; 8 bases map to TRBD2. Germline CDR1 PRHDT, CDR2 FYEKMQ (reference sequence). The length of the CDR3 is 14 residues. Trimming cost V 2 bases and J 6 bases; bases outside gene matches: 5. The CDR3 region is CASSLRGGDKTQYF. The CDR3 DNA sequence: TGTGCCAGCAGCTTACGGGGGGGAGATAAGACCCAGTACTTC.

The chain employs TRBV5-6 and TRBJ2-7, with D uncertain. The V end lost 0 bases, the J end lost 1 base, and 5 bases lay between the germline ends. Germline CDR1 and CDR2: SGHDT and YYEEEE. The CDR3 length is 13 residues. CDR3 nucleotide sequence: TGTGCCAGCAGCTTGGTTCAGTCCTACGAGCAGTACTTC. It yields the protein CASSLVQSYEQYF.

The CDR3 spells CASSPRRGGPEQYF. The CDR3 DNA follows: TGCGCCAGCAGCCCCAGGCGTGGGGGGCCCGAGCAGTACTTC. The chain links TRBV4-1 to TRBJ2-7; TRBD1 or TRBD2 may be the D gene (6 bases each). CDR1 and CDR2 (germline): MGHRA, YSYEKL. CDR3 size: 14 residues. V lost 4 bases to trimming and J lost 6 bases, with 16 bases between them.

CDR3 loop: CASSYWRSSQTDTQYF. As DNA, the CDR3 is TGTGCCAGCAGTTACTGGCGGAGCAGTCAGACAGATACGCAGTATTTT. The chain joins TRBV6-2 or TRBV6-3 to TRBJ2-3, with unresolved D. V lost 1 base and J lost 3, with 14 bases in between. CDR1 and CDR2 (germline): MNHEY, SVGEGT. The CDR3 has 16 residues.

This chain connects TRBV20-1 to TRBJ1-1; D gene uncertain. This CDR3 has 12 amino acids. Between the trimmed V and J ends, which lost 5 bases and 1 base, there was a span of 8 bases. The germline V gene has CDR1 DFQATT and CDR2 SNEGSKA (reference sequence). CDR3 region: CSAEMGNTEAFF. The CDR3 DNA is TGCAGTGCTGAGATGGGGAACACTGAAGCTTTCTTT.

V gene TRBV6-6 combines with J gene TRBJ1-6, with a tentative D call TRBD1 (5 bases). Per the germline V gene, CDR1 is MNHNY and CDR2 is SVGAGI (reference sequence). The V end was cut by 6 bases, the J end by 6 bases, with 12 bases between. This CDR3 comprises 14 residues. The CDR3 protein is CASRRQGANSPLHF. The DNA of the CDR3 is TGTGCCAGCAGGCGACAAGGGGCTAATTCACCCCTCCACTTT.

The chain joins TRBV2 to TRBJ1-1; no definite D call. CDR1 and CDR2 (germline): SNHLY, FYNNEI. V shed 0 bases and J shed 3 bases, with 8 bases lying between them. This CDR3 is 14 amino acids long. DNA of the CDR3: TGTGCCAGCAGTGAAGCGACGGGTGACACTGAAGCTTTCTTT. As protein: CASSEATGDTEAFF.

The chain has TRBV6-6 and TRBJ1-1; D might be TRBD1 (6 bases). The CDR3 loop spans 14 amino acids. Germline CDR1 reads MNHNY; CDR2 reads SVGAGI (reference sequence). With 4 bases removed from V and 1 base from J, the gap between germline ends came to 10 bases. CDR3 sequence reads: CASSSTGQNTEAFF. DNA for the CDR3: TGTGCCAGCAGTTCCACGGGACAGAACACTGAAGCTTTCTTT.

This clonotype was seen more than once but under ten times. The rearrangement joins TRBV3-1 to TRBJ2-7; D unresolved. Germline V CDR1 and CDR2: LGHDT, YNNKEL (reference sequence). CDR3 length: 13 amino acids. Trimming cost V 0 bases and J 3 bases, with 6 bases left between them. The CDR3 here is CASSQDRVYEQYF. For the CDR3, the DNA is TGTGCCAGCAGCCAAGATAGGGTCTACGAGCAGTACTTC.

The rearrangement links TRBV5-1 to TRBJ2-7; possible D gene TRBD1, 6 bases. The CDR3 runs to 13 residues. The germline V gene has CDR1 SGHRS and CDR2 YFSETQ. Trimming pared 3 bases from V and 3 bases from J, leaving 10 bases between. CDR3 DNA: TGCGCCAGCAGCTACAGGGCAGGCTACGAGCAGTACTTC. This codes for CASSYRAGYEQYF.

This chain connects TRBV2 to TRBJ1-3; a weak D match, TRBD1 (5 bases). V dropped 11 bases and J dropped 0 bases, with 20 bases sitting between them. The V gene's germline CDR1 is SNHLY and CDR2 FYNNEI. The CDR3 extends over 16 amino acids. CDR3: CAGEGDGDFSGNTIYF. CDR3 coding DNA: TGTGCCGGGGAAGGGGACGGGGACTTCTCTGGAAACACCATATATTTT.

This chain uses TRBV10-2 with TRBJ2-5; D unclear. Germline CDR1 and CDR2: WSHSY and SAAADI. The CDR3 loop spans 12 amino acids. Between the trimmed V and J ends, which lost 3 bases and 5 bases, there was a span of 7 bases. The CDR3 DNA reads as TGCGCCAGCAGTGATACAAGGGAGACCCAGTACTTC. Its protein is CASSDTRETQYF.